These T cell receptor beta chains were read from a single sample in a study of blood T cell repertoires in COVID-19. Using immunoSEQ multiplex PCR, the repertoire was profiled, and TCRdb retains in-frame clones only, with some absent. The sample carries 150,000 or so clones, over 80% recorded once. The sequenced sample consisted of peripheral blood. The receptor set was obtained from an elderly man with acute or convalescent COVID-19. CDR3s include the opening cysteine and the closing phenylalanine or tryptophan. D genes are given only for firm matches. Expanded clones get a size class; other rows say once, few or many, or leave the size out.

length: 17
V: TRBV5-1
D: TRBD2
J: TRBJ2-5
size: NA
DNA: TGCGCCAGCAGCTCTGCCTCACTAGCGGGGGGGCAAGAGACCCAGTACTTC
CDR3: CASSSASLAGGQETQYF

length: 11
V: TRBV6-4
D: NA
J: TRBJ2-1
size: once
DNA: TGTGCCAGCAGCCTAAACAATGAGCAGTTCTTC
CDR3: CASSLNNEQFF

length: 12
V: TRBV28
D: NA
J: TRBJ1-3
size: NA
DNA: TGTGCCAGCAGTTCACCGGGTCTAACCATATATTTT
CDR3: CASSSPGLTIYF

length: 15
V: TRBV6-5
D: TRBD1
J: TRBJ1-1
size: NA
DNA: TGTGCCAGCAGTACCCCGGGACAGGGGAGCACTGAAGCTTTCTTT
CDR3: CASSTPGQGSTEAFF

length: 15
V: TRBV27
D: TRBD1
J: TRBJ1-5
size: NA
DNA: TGTGCCAGCAGTTTGGGGACAGGGGGCGGGAAGCCCCAGCATTTT
CDR3: CASSLGTGGGKPQHF

length: 15
V: TRBV6-1
D: NA
J: TRBJ2-1
size: NA
DNA: TGTGCCAGCAGTGAAAGTTGGGGGGGCGTCAATGAGCAGTTCTTC
CDR3: CASSESWGGVNEQFF

length: 13
V: TRBV30
D: TRBD2
J: TRBJ2-2
size: NA
DNA: TGTGCCTGGAGTGTACGCGGGAGGGCAGAGCTGTTTTTT
CDR3: CAWSVRGRAELFF

length: 16
V: TRBV6-2/TRBV6-3
D: NA
J: TRBJ2-7
size: NA
DNA: TGTGCCAGCAGTGTACCTCCTAGAGCGAACTTCTACGAGCAGTACTTC
CDR3: CASSVPPRANFYEQYF

length: 14
V: TRBV5-6
D: TRBD1
J: TRBJ2-7
size: few
DNA: TGTGCCAGCAGCTGGACAGGGTTGGCCTACGAGCAGTACTTC
CDR3: CASSWTGLAYEQYF

length: 15
V: TRBV2
D: TRBD1
J: TRBJ2-5
size: NA
DNA: TGTGCCAGCAGTCGGACAGGGATCTACCAAGAGACCCAGTACTTC
CDR3: CASSRTGIYQETQYF

length: 14
V: TRBV5-8
D: TRBD1
J: TRBJ2-7
size: NA
DNA: TGTGCCAGCAGGCACCGGGACAGGGGCAACGAGCAGTACTTC
CDR3: CASRHRDRGNEQYF

length: 15
V: TRBV25-1
D: TRBD1
J: TRBJ2-1
size: NA
DNA: TGTGCCAGCAGTAAAGGACAGGGTCTCTACAATGAGCAGTTCTTC
CDR3: CASSKGQGLYNEQFF

length: 15
V: TRBV6-5
D: NA
J: TRBJ1-1
size: few
DNA: TGTGCCAGCAGTTACTCGGACAGATCAGGCACTGAAGCTTTCTTT
CDR3: CASSYSDRSGTEAFF

length: 14
V: TRBV5-1
D: NA
J: TRBJ1-1
size: once
DNA: TGCGCCAGCAGCTCCGGAGGCATGAACACTGAAGCTTTCTTT
CDR3: CASSSGGMNTEAFF

length: 15
V: TRBV7-2
D: TRBD1
J: TRBJ2-7
size: NA
DNA: TGTGCCAGCAGCTTAGTCGGGACAGGGGATGCAGAGCAGTACTTC
CDR3: CASSLVGTGDAEQYF

length: 13
V: TRBV2
D: TRBD1
J: TRBJ2-5
size: NA
DNA: TGTGCCAGCAAGCAGGGGGCAGGGGAGACCCAGTACTTC
CDR3: CASKQGAGETQYF

length: 15
V: TRBV19
D: NA
J: TRBJ1-4
size: NA
DNA: TGTGCCAGTAGTTTTTCTAGCAGGGGAAATGAAAAACTGTTTTTT
CDR3: CASSFSSRGNEKLFF

length: 14
V: TRBV7-7
D: NA
J: TRBJ2-2
size: NA
DNA: TGTGCCAGCAGCTCATGGCCTGGCACCGGGGAGCTGTTTTTT
CDR3: CASSSWPGTGELFF

length: 15
V: TRBV6-4
D: NA
J: TRBJ2-1
size: few
DNA: TGTGCCAGCACCCCCGATGGCGGGGCATTGGGTGAGCAGTTCTTC
CDR3: CASTPDGGALGEQFF

length: 18
V: TRBV28
D: TRBD1
J: TRBJ1-6
size: NA
DNA: TGTGCCAGCAGTTCCGGTTCAGGGGGCGTCCTTTATAATTCACCCCTCCACTTT
CDR3: CASSSGSGGVLYNSPLHF

length: 14
V: TRBV6-5
D: NA
J: TRBJ1-4
size: NA
DNA: TGTGCCAGCAGCACACAGGGTTGGGGTGAAAAACTGTTTTTT
CDR3: CASSTQGWGEKLFF

length: 12
V: TRBV5-1
D: NA
J: TRBJ2-5
size: NA
DNA: TGCGCCAGCAGCTTCTTAGCCGAGACCCAGTACTTC
CDR3: CASSFLAETQYF

length: 14
V: TRBV5-1
D: NA
J: TRBJ1-1
size: NA
DNA: TGCGCCAGCAGCAGGGGGGGCGTGAACACTGAAGCTTTCTTT
CDR3: CASSRGGVNTEAFF

length: 17
V: TRBV5-1
D: TRBD2
J: TRBJ2-2
size: NA
DNA: TGCGCCAGCAGCTTGGCCGCGCCGGGAGGTCTCACCGGGGAGCTGTTTTTT
CDR3: CASSLAAPGGLTGELFF

length: 15
V: TRBV5-1
D: TRBD2
J: TRBJ2-3
size: NA
DNA: TGCGCCAGCATCTCTAGCGGTGCTAGCACAGATACGCAGTATTTT
CDR3: CASISSGASTDTQYF

length: 15
V: TRBV5-6
D: NA
J: TRBJ1-3
size: NA
DNA: TGTGCCAGCAGCTTTACAGCGGTTACTGGAAACACCATATATTTT
CDR3: CASSFTAVTGNTIYF

length: 16
V: TRBV19
D: NA
J: TRBJ1-5
size: NA
DNA: TGTGCCAGTAGTACGAACAGGGTGACGCTCAATCAGCCCCAGCATTTT
CDR3: CASSTNRVTLNQPQHF

length: 14
V: TRBV2
D: TRBD1
J: TRBJ1-1
size: few
DNA: TGTGCCAGCAGCGCAGGGGGTAAGGGCACTGAAGCTTTCTTT
CDR3: CASSAGGKGTEAFF

length: 17
V: TRBV25-1
D: TRBD2
J: TRBJ2-1
size: NA
DNA: TGTGCCAGCAGTGAAGGGGGACTAGCGGGAGGTTACAATGAGCAGTTCTTC
CDR3: CASSEGGLAGGYNEQFF

length: 14
V: TRBV3-1/TRBV3-2
D: NA
J: TRBJ2-7
size: once
DNA: TGTGCCAGCAGAACCGGAACAGGGTTCGACGAGCAGTACTTC
CDR3: CASRTGTGFDEQYF

length: 13
V: TRBV2
D: NA
J: TRBJ2-7
size: few
DNA: TGTGCCAGCAGTGTAATCAGGGGCTACGAGCAGTACTTC
CDR3: CASSVIRGYEQYF

length: 14
V: TRBV28
D: NA
J: TRBJ1-4
size: NA
DNA: TGTGCCAGCAACATTCAGGGATTTAATGAAAAACTGTTTTTT
CDR3: CASNIQGFNEKLFF

length: 16
V: TRBV4-1
D: NA
J: TRBJ2-1
size: NA
DNA: TGCGCCAGCAGCCAGACTCTCCTGCTCCCCTCCAATGAGCAGTTCTTC
CDR3: CASSQTLLLPSNEQFF

length: 15
V: TRBV5-6
D: TRBD1
J: TRBJ2-7
size: NA
DNA: TGTGCCAGCAGCTCACGGGACAGGGACATCCACGAGCAGTACTTC
CDR3: CASSSRDRDIHEQYF

length: 15
V: TRBV30
D: NA
J: TRBJ1-1
size: NA
DNA: TGTGCCTGGAGTGTACTCTCCAGGGTAGACACTGAAGCTTTCTTT
CDR3: CAWSVLSRVDTEAFF

length: 16
V: TRBV7-8
D: TRBD1
J: TRBJ1-3
size: once
DNA: TGTGCCAGCAGCTTAGTTTCGGAGGGGGCAGGAAACACCATATATTTT
CDR3: CASSLVSEGAGNTIYF

length: 15
V: TRBV5-1
D: TRBD1
J: TRBJ2-7
size: NA
DNA: TGCGCCAGCAGCTTGACCCCGGGACAGGGGATCTGGCAGTACTTC
CDR3: CASSLTPGQGIWQYF

length: 16
V: TRBV29-1
D: NA
J: TRBJ2-1
size: NA
DNA: TGCAGCGTTGAAGGACACATCAGGGGAGACTGGAATGAGCAGTTCTTC
CDR3: CSVEGHIRGDWNEQFF

length: 15
V: TRBV7-2
D: NA
J: TRBJ1-2
size: once
DNA: TGTGCCAGCAGCTTAGCCACGACAGAGAGCTATGGCTACACCTTC
CDR3: CASSLATTESYGYTF

length: 12
V: TRBV10-1
D: NA
J: TRBJ2-3
size: NA
DNA: TGCGCCAGCAGTGCTAGCGTAGATACGCAGTATTTT
CDR3: CASSASVDTQYF

length: 14
V: TRBV28
D: NA
J: TRBJ1-2
size: NA
DNA: TGTGCCAGCAGTTTACTTACAGGGACTAGCGGCTACACCTTC
CDR3: CASSLLTGTSGYTF

length: 14
V: TRBV5-1
D: TRBD1
J: TRBJ2-7
size: few
DNA: TGCGCCAGCAGCTTTTTGACAGGGTCCTACGAGCAGTACTTC
CDR3: CASSFLTGSYEQYF

length: 16
V: TRBV28
D: TRBD1
J: TRBJ1-6
size: few
DNA: TGTGCCAGCAGTCTATCGACAGGGGGAGTTTATTCACCCCTCCACTTT
CDR3: CASSLSTGGVYSPLHF

length: 15
V: TRBV9
D: NA
J: TRBJ1-6
size: NA
DNA: TGTGCCAGCAGCCCGGACATCTCTAATAATTCACCCCTCCACTTT
CDR3: CASSPDISNNSPLHF

length: 16
V: TRBV5-1
D: TRBD2
J: TRBJ2-7
size: NA
DNA: TGCGCCAGCAGCTTTGACGGGACTAGCGGCGGTTACGAGCAGTACTTC
CDR3: CASSFDGTSGGYEQYF

length: 11
V: TRBV28
D: NA
J: TRBJ2-7
size: once
DNA: TGTGCCAGCAGCCGCCAGGGAATCGCGTACTTC
CDR3: CASSRQGIAYF

length: 15
V: TRBV9
D: NA
J: TRBJ2-1
size: NA
DNA: TGTGCCAGCAGCAACAACGTATGGTCCTACAATGAGCAGTTCTTC
CDR3: CASSNNVWSYNEQFF

length: 16
V: TRBV7-2
D: TRBD2
J: TRBJ2-2
size: NA
DNA: TGTGCCAGCAGCTTACCTAGCGGGGCGAACACCGGGGAGCTGTTTTTT
CDR3: CASSLPSGANTGELFF

length: 16
V: TRBV24-1
D: TRBD2
J: TRBJ2-7
size: NA
DNA: TGTGCCACCAGCGCCCTCGGGGGGAGCGGGTCCTACGAGCAGTACTTC
CDR3: CATSALGGSGSYEQYF

length: 15
V: TRBV7-9
D: TRBD1
J: TRBJ2-5
size: NA
DNA: TGTGCCAGCAGCTACTGGACAGGGGGCGGAGAGACCCAGTACTTC
CDR3: CASSYWTGGGETQYF

length: 14
V: TRBV2
D: NA
J: TRBJ2-2
size: NA
DNA: TGTGCCAGCAGTGAGGTGGCGGGTAGGGGGGAGCTGTTTTTT
CDR3: CASSEVAGRGELFF

length: 14
V: TRBV7-9
D: NA
J: TRBJ2-1
size: NA
DNA: TGTGCCAGCAGCTTAGGCCCTCACGCACACGAGCAGTTCTTC
CDR3: CASSLGPHAHEQFF

length: 13
V: TRBV29-1
D: TRBD1
J: TRBJ1-2
size: NA
DNA: TGCAGCGCCTCCGGGACAGGGAACTATGGCTACACCTTC
CDR3: CSASGTGNYGYTF